These 7 T cell receptor beta chains originate from one sample sequenced in a study of T cells after posttransplantation cyclophosphamide. Profiling relied on immunoSEQ multiplex PCR, and the TCRdb table lists in-frame clones only, not all of them. The sample was found to contain 20,000 to 25,000 clones, and every one recurs. The sequenced material came from PBMCs. These receptors all stem from a woman aged 45-65 years in good health, CMV-negative, and a related stem cell transplant donor.

This clone was recorded at least ten times. The chain employs TRBV6-1 and TRBJ2-3; 12 bases agree with TRBD2. Germline-derived CDR1 and CDR2 are MNHNS and SASEGT. With V trimmed by 4 bases and J by 4 bases, 3 bases remained unmatched. There are 15 residues in the CDR3. CDR3 sequence (DNA): TGTGCCAGCAGTGGACTAGCGGGAGCCCCAGATACGCAGTATTTT. As protein: CASSGLAGAPDTQYF.

This clone showed up many times. The chain carries TRBV19 and TRBJ1-1; tentative D call: TRBD1 (5 bases). Germline V gene sequence: CDR1 LNHDA, CDR2 SQIVND (reference sequence). CDR3 length equals 12 residues. Trimming left V 2 bases short and J 10 bases short, with 11 bases between. The CDR3 DNA sequence: TGTGCCAGTAGTATAAGGGGTAGCGGAGCTTTCTTT. Protein product: CASSIRGSGAFF.

This clone has ten or more counts. The rearrangement links TRBV9 to TRBJ2-3; no firm D call. Germline CDR1 is SGDLS and CDR2 is YYNGEE. Trimming stripped 0 bases from V and 2 bases from J, with 19 bases between. CDR3 length: 18 amino acids. The CDR3 DNA reads as TGTGCCAGCAGCGTAGACCAGTTGGGCTGGGCCGACACAGATACGCAGTATTTT. Its protein is CASSVDQLGWADTDTQYF.

This clone was seen at least ten times. The rearrangement links TRBV7-2 to TRBJ2-1, with TRBD2 matching over 7 bases. V was pared by 8 bases and J by 9 bases, with 13 bases of the junction left unmatched. There are 14 residues in the CDR3. Germline V lookup: CDR1 SGHTA, CDR2 FQGNSA. CDR3 sequence: CASRKGGSLTEQFF. CDR3 nucleotide sequence: TGTGCCAGCCGCAAAGGCGGGAGCTTGACTGAGCAGTTCTTC.

This clone showed up many times. This sequence joins TRBV9 and TRBJ2-2, with TRBD2 identical over 10 bases. The V gene's germline CDR1 is SGDLS and CDR2 YYNGEE. This CDR3 has 19 residues. J lost 0 bases, V lost 1 base, and 9 bases had no gene match. In nucleotides, the CDR3 is TGTGCCAGCAGCGTATCGCCTAGCGGGGGCCTAGCGAACACCGGGGAGCTGTTTTTT. Protein sequence: CASSVSPSGGLANTGELFF.

This clone has ten or more counts. This chain joins TRBV19 and TRBJ1-6; D remains ambiguous. The germline V gene encodes CDR1 LNHDA and CDR2 SQIVND (reference sequence). This CDR3 comprises 12 residues. Trimming cost V 8 bases and J 9 bases, with 11 bases left between them. The CDR3 DNA reads as TGTGCCAGTTCAGTGGTTGGTTCACCCCTCCACTTT. This translates into CASSVVGSPLHF. The variable domain in full, with the rest retrieved from reference TRBV19 and TRBJ1-6, is DGGITQSPKYLFRKEGQNVTLSCEQNLNHDAMYWYRQDPGQGLRLIYYSQIVNDFQKGDIAEGYSVSREKKESFPLTVTSAQKNPTAFYLCASSVVGSPLHFGNGTRLTVT.

The chain combines TRBV27 with TRBJ2-5, with 13 bases matching TRBD2. With the DNA end fitting TRBJ2-7 better, the J assignment may be wrong. The CDR3 runs 16 residues. Germline V gene data show CDR1 as MNHEY and CDR2 as SMNVEV (reference sequence). Here the CDR3 DNA reads TGTGCCAGCAGTTTGAGACTAGCGGGAGGCCGGAACGAGCAGTACTTC. Its translation: CASSLRLAGGRNEQYF.